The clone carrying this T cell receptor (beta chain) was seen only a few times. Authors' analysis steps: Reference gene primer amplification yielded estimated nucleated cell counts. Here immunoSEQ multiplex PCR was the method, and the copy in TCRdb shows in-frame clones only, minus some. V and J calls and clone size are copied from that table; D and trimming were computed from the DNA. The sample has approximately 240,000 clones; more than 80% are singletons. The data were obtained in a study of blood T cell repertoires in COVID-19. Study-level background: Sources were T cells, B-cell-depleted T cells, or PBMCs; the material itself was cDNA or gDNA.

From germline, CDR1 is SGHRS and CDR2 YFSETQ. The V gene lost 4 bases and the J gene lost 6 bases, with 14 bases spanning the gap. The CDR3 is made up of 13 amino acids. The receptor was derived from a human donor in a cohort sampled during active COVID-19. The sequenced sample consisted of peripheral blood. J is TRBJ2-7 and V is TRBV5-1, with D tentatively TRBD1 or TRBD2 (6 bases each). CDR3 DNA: TGCGCCAGCAGCCTGGAGGGGGACGGCGAGCAGTACTTC. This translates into CASSLEGDGEQYF.